This TCR beta chain was retrieved from a study of CD8 T cells in Susac syndrome. After extraction with the RNeasy kit, roughly 0.45 to 1 ug of the RNA was reverse transcribed using random hexamers. In TCRdb, the immunoSEQ multiplex PCR reads were re-called with MiXCR into one record per CDR3 protein. The table has a few hundred thousand distinct CDR3 sequences, roughly 96% seen once. The CDR3 contains 15 residues. J was trimmed by 4 bases and V by 0 bases; bases with no gene match: 5. CDR1 is LGHDT, CDR2 YNNKEL, per germline (reference sequence). The sequenced sample was CD4+ T cells from PBMCs. The source is a human donor with multiple sclerosis. This chain connects TRBV3-1 to TRBJ1-1; 7 bases fit TRBD1. The CDR3 sequence is CASSQDKGGFTEAFF. The CDR3 DNA reads TGTGCCAGCAGCCAAGATAAAGGGGGCTTCACTGAAGCTTTCTTT.